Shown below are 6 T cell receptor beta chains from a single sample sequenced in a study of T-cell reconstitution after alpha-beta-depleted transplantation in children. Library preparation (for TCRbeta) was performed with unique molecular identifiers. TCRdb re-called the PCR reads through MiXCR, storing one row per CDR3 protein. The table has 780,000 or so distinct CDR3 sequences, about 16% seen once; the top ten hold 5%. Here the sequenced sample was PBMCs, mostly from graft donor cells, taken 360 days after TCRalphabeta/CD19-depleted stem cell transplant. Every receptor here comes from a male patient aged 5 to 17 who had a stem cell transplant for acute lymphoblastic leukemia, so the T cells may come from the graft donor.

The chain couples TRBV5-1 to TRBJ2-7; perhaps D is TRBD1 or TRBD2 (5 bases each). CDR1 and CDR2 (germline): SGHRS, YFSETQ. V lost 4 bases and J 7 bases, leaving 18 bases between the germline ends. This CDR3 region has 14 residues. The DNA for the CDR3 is TGCGCCAGCAGCGCCCGGGACCCTGATCGTGAGCAGTACTTC. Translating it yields CASSARDPDREQYF.

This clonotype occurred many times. The CDR3 is CASSFGGDYEQYF. As DNA, the CDR3 is TGTGCCAGCAGTTTCGGGGGTGACTACGAGCAGTACTTC. The rearrangement links TRBV12-3 or TRBV12-4 to TRBJ2-7, with D possibly being TRBD2 (6 bases). The germline V and J ends were trimmed by 3 bases and 3 bases, with 9 bases remaining between them. CDR3 length: 13 amino acids.

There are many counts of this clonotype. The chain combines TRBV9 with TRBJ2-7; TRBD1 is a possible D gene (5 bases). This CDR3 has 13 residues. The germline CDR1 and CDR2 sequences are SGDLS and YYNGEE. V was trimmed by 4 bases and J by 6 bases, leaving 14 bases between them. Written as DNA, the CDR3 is TGTGCCAGCAGCCCTTGCAGGGCGTGCGAGCAGTACTTC. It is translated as CASSPCRACEQYF.

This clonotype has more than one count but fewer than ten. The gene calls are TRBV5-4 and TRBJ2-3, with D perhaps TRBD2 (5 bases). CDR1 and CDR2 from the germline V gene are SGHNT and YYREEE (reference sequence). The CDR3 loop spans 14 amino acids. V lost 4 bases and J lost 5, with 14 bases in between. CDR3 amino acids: CASSLSRAGDTQYF. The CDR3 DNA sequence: TGTGCCAGCAGCCTCTCGAGGGCGGGAGATACGCAGTATTTT.

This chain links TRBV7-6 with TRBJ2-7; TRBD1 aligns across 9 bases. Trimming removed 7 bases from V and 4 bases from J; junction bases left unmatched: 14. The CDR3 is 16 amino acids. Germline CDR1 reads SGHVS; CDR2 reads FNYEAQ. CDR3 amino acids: CASTQGGGTGHYEQYF. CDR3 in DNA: TGTGCCAGCACCCAGGGTGGAGGGACAGGGCATTACGAGCAGTACTTC.

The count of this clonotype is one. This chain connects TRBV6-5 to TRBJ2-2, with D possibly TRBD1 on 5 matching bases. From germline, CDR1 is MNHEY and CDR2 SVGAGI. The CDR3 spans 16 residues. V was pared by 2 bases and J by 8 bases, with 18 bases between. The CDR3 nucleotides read TGTGCCAGCAGTTACAATTCAAGGGTTGGGGCGGGGGAGCTGTTTTTT. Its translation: CASSYNSRVGAGELFF.